These 27 T cell receptor beta chains originate from one sample sequenced in a study of blood T cell repertoires in COVID-19. Here immunoSEQ multiplex PCR was the method, and the copy in TCRdb shows in-frame clones only, minus some. The sample has about 62,000 clones, around 89% seen once. Sequences were obtained from peripheral blood. These receptors all come from a woman aged 55-70 years with COVID-19, enrolled during active disease.

This chain connects TRBV7-2 to TRBJ1-1; TRBD1 might be the D (5 bases). Germline CDR1 reads SGHTA; CDR2 reads FQGNSA. Trimming stripped 7 bases from V and 6 bases from J, with 18 bases between. There are 14 residues in the CDR3. DNA of the CDR3: TGTGCCAGCACCCCTCTGGGGCCGCCCGCTGAAGCTTTCTTT. Protein sequence: CASTPLGPPAEAFF.

This clone has only one observation. This chain uses TRBV19 with TRBJ2-7; TRBD1 aligns across 7 bases. This CDR3 spans 14 amino acids. Trimming cost V 4 bases and J 4 bases; bases outside gene matches: 7. Germline lookup yields CDR1 LNHDA and CDR2 SQIVND (reference sequence). The CDR3 spells CASSTRQGGYEQYF. Written as DNA, the CDR3 is TGTGCCAGTAGTACACGACAGGGCGGGTACGAGCAGTACTTC.

The genes are TRBV6-2 or TRBV6-3 and TRBJ2-3, with D possibly being TRBD2 (5 bases). CDR1 MNHEY and CDR2 SVGEGT come from the germline V gene. This CDR3 is built from 14 residues. V shed 2 bases and J shed 1 base, with 7 bases lying between them. This CDR3 is CASSYGRGTDTQYF. CDR3 nucleotide sequence: TGTGCCAGCAGTTACGGGCGGGGCACAGATACGCAGTATTTT.

V is TRBV6-2 or TRBV6-3 and J is TRBJ1-2; 9 nucleotides agree with TRBD1. The CDR3 has 14 residues. V gave up 4 bases and J gave up 4 bases; unmatched junction bases: 4. The V gene's germline CDR1 is MNHEY and CDR2 SVGEGT. The DNA of the CDR3 is TGTGCCAGCAGTTCCTGGACAGGGGTCTATGGCTACACCTTC. Translating it yields CASSSWTGVYGYTF.

The chain has TRBV5-6 and TRBJ2-7; 9 positions match TRBD1. V shed 4 bases, J shed 2 bases, and the junction held 4 bases outside the gene matches. CDR3 length: 14 amino acids. CDR1 is SGHDT, CDR2 YYEEEE, per germline. The CDR3 sequence: CASSPGQGAYEQYF. The CDR3, as DNA: TGTGCCAGCAGCCCGGGACAGGGAGCCTACGAGCAGTACTTC.

The chain has TRBV20-1 and TRBJ2-3, with 9 bases identical to TRBD1. Germline CDR1 DFQATT, CDR2 SNEGSKA (reference sequence). This CDR3 is 15 amino acids long. With V trimmed by 3 bases and J by 4 bases, 8 bases remained unmatched. The CDR3 DNA sequence: TGCAGTGCTAGTCTCGACAGGGGGGGTGCAGATACGCAGTATTTT. Protein sequence: CSASLDRGGADTQYF.

The chain employs TRBV7-9 and TRBJ1-5, with a weak D call TRBD1 (5 bases). The V end lost 5 bases, the J end lost 7 bases, and 18 bases lay between the germline ends. This CDR3 comprises 15 residues. Germline V gives CDR1 SEHNR, CDR2 FQNEAQ (reference sequence). CDR3 in amino acids: CASSPSAGRRQPQHF. CDR3 in DNA: TGTGCCAGCAGCCCCTCGGCAGGGAGGCGGCAGCCCCAGCATTTT. Full variable domain (remainder filled in from reference TRBV7-9 and TRBJ1-5): DTGVSQNPRHKITKRGQNVTFRCDPISEHNRLYWYRQTLGQGPEFLTYFQNEAQLEKSRLLSDRFSAERPKGSFSTLEIQRTEQGDSAMYLCASSPSAGRRQPQHFGDGTRLSIL.

The rearrangement joins TRBV9 to TRBJ2-3, with 8 bases aligning to TRBD2. This CDR3 contains 15 residues. Trimming took 4 bases from V and 7 from J; bases not matched to a gene: 11. Per germline, CDR1 SGDLS and CDR2 YYNGEE. CDR3 amino acids: CASSLSSGSGNTQYF. Here the CDR3 DNA reads TGTGCCAGCAGCCTTTCAAGCGGGAGTGGGAATACGCAGTATTTT.

This chain links TRBV7-2 with TRBJ2-7; TRBD1 might be the D (5 bases). Germline CDR1 and CDR2: SGHTA and FQGNSA. The length of the CDR3 is 15 residues. Trimming removed 1 base from V and 1 base from J, with 11 bases in between. CDR3 DNA: TGTGCCAGCAGCTTAGAAGGGGCAGGGTCCTACGAGCAGTACTTC. It translates to CASSLEGAGSYEQYF.

The chain recombines TRBV4-3 with TRBJ2-3; 7 nucleotides agree with TRBD2. This CDR3 has 17 residues. Germline-derived CDR1 and CDR2 are LGHNA and YSLEER. V dropped 2 bases and J dropped 3; count of bases not matched to a gene: 11. The CDR3 is CASSQHPGRRETDTQYF. The CDR3 DNA reads TGCGCCAGCAGCCAACATCCCGGGAGGAGGGAGACAGATACGCAGTATTTT.

This clone showed up just once. The gene calls are TRBV19 and TRBJ1-1; 7 bases align to TRBD1. The CDR3 totals 11 residues. Trimming removed 6 bases from V and 10 bases from J; junction bases left unmatched: 5. The germline CDR1 and CDR2 sequences are LNHDA and SQIVND (reference sequence). Written as DNA, the CDR3 is TGTGCCAGTAGCGACAGGGAGGCAGCTTTCTTT. Translating it yields CASSDREAAFF.

The chain uses TRBV14 and TRBJ2-7; 12 positions match TRBD2. J was trimmed by 7 bases and V by 4 bases; bases with no gene match: 14. Germline CDR1 and CDR2: SGHDN and FVKESK. This CDR3 spans 17 amino acids. The CDR3 DNA reads TGTGCCAGCAGCCCGGGGAGACTAGCGGGAGCAGAGGGGGAGCAGTACTTC. Translated: CASSPGRLAGAEGEQYF.

CDR3 sequence (DNA): TGTGCCAGCAGTTACATTAACAGGGGGGGGGTGAGCAATCAGCCCCAGCATTTT. It codes for CASSYINRGGVSNQPQHF. The chain employs TRBV6-2 or TRBV6-3 and TRBJ1-5, with TRBD1 matching over 8 bases. Germline CDR1 is MNHEY and CDR2 is SVGEGT. J was trimmed by 1 base and V by 2 bases; bases with no gene match: 10. This CDR3 comprises 18 residues.

This chain links TRBV7-9 with TRBJ1-2; 10 nucleotides line up with TRBD1. The germline V gene has CDR1 SEHNR and CDR2 FQNEAQ (reference sequence). The CDR3 is 15 amino acids. V lost 5 bases to trimming and J lost 6 bases; unmatched junction nucleotides: 9. CDR3 in amino acids: CASSIGTGEGDGYTF. CDR3 nucleotide sequence: TGTGCCAGCAGCATCGGGACAGGGGAGGGAGATGGCTACACCTTC.

The rearrangement uses TRBV29-1 and TRBJ2-5; unclear D gene. Germline V gene lookup returns CDR1 SQVTM and CDR2 ANQGSEA. The CDR3 is made up of 13 amino acids. Trimming removed 6 bases from V and 4 bases from J, with 15 bases in between. The CDR3 here is CSVNELVSETQYF. The CDR3 DNA is TGCAGCGTAAACGAGCTCGTGTCAGAGACCCAGTACTTC.

The genes are TRBV2 and TRBJ2-3; 7 nucleotides match TRBD2. This CDR3 is 15 amino acids long. The V and J ends lost 9 bases and 8 bases, in that order; junction bases with no gene match: 17. Germline V lookup: CDR1 SNHLY, CDR2 FYNNEI. This CDR3 reads CASQKEALADLTQYF. As DNA, the CDR3 is TGTGCCAGTCAAAAGGAGGCTCTAGCGGACCTTACGCAGTATTTT.

This sequence joins TRBV9 and TRBJ1-6; 7 nucleotides agree with TRBD1. Germline CDR1 is SGDLS and CDR2 is YYNGEE. CDR3 length equals 15 residues. Trimming at V came to 4 bases and at J to 6 bases, leaving 7 bases not matched to a gene. The CDR3 is CASSTGVLSNSPLHF. The CDR3 DNA sequence: TGTGCCAGCAGCACAGGGGTTCTGAGTAATTCACCCCTCCACTTT. Complete variable domain (other parts from reference TRBV9 and TRBJ1-6): DSGVTQTPKHLITATGQRVTLRCSPRSGDLSVYWYQQSLDQGLQFLIQYYNGEERAKGNILERFSAQQFPDLHSELNLSSLELGDSALYFCASSTGVLSNSPLHFGNGTRLTVT.

This chain links TRBV28 with TRBJ2-1; TRBD2 aligns across 11 bases. Germline CDR1 reads MDHEN; CDR2 reads SYDVKM. V shed 6 bases and J 10 bases; nucleotides not matched to a gene: 8. CDR3 size: 14 residues. DNA for the CDR3: TGTGCCAGCAGACCTAGCGGGAGGTCAGGGGAGCAGTTCTTC. Encoded protein: CASRPSGRSGEQFF.

The chain is built from TRBV11-2 and TRBJ2-1, with D possibly matching TRBD2 (5 bases). The V end was cut by 1 base, the J end by 7 bases, with 5 bases between. CDR1 is SGHAT, CDR2 FQNNGV, per germline. This CDR3 is 12 amino acids long. The CDR3 DNA sequence: TGTGCCAGCAGCTTAGCGGGGAATGAGCAGTTCTTC. Protein: CASSLAGNEQFF.

The chain employs TRBV28 and TRBJ2-7; D may be TRBD2 (6 bases). V dropped 7 bases and J dropped 6 bases, with 19 bases sitting between them. Germline lookup yields CDR1 MDHEN and CDR2 SYDVKM. CDR3 length: 14 residues. The CDR3: CASKRGGTGVEQYF. The CDR3 DNA reads as TGTGCCAGCAAACGCGGCGGGACCGGGGTCGAGCAGTACTTC. Together with reference TRBV28 and TRBJ2-7, the CDR3 gives the full variable domain: DVKVTQSSRYLVKRTGEKVFLECVQDMDHENMFWYRQDPGLGLRLIYFSYDVKMKEKGDIPEGYSVSREKKERFSLILESASTNQTSMYLCASKRGGTGVEQYFGPGTRLTVT.

The V gene is TRBV5-1, the J gene TRBJ2-7; D perhaps matches TRBD1 (5 bases). From germline, CDR1 is SGHRS and CDR2 YFSETQ. CDR3 length: 17 amino acids. Trimming cost V 4 bases and J 1 base, with 21 bases left between them. CDR3 coding DNA: TGCGCCAGCAGCCGTGGGGCTCCAACGTTCACTTCCTACGAGCAGTACTTC. It is translated as CASSRGAPTFTSYEQYF. Drawing the rest from reference TRBV5-1 and TRBJ2-7, the complete variable domain is KAGVTQTPRYLIKTRGQQVTLSCSPISGHRSVSWYQQTPGQGLQFLFEYFSETQRNKGNFPGRFSGRQFSNSRSEMNVSTLELGDSALYLCASSRGAPTFTSYEQYFGPGTRLTVT.

The V and J genes are TRBV4-3 and TRBJ2-3; TRBD2 might be the D (6 bases). The V end was cut by 4 bases, the J end by 1 base, with 12 bases between. In germline, CDR1 is LGHNA, CDR2 YSLEER. CDR3 length: 15 amino acids. CDR3 coding DNA: TGCGCCAGCAGCCTAGGGGCTAGCGGCACAGATACGCAGTATTTT. Its translation: CASSLGASGTDTQYF.

V and J are TRBV6-5 and TRBJ1-5; TRBD1 matches 9 bases. Losses at the gene ends were 5 bases for V and 5 bases for J; bases not matched to a gene: 7. The CDR3 length is 15 residues. Germline CDR1 is MNHEY and CDR2 is SVGAGI. Here the CDR3 reads CASSPWTGADQPQHF. For the CDR3, the DNA is TGTGCCAGCAGTCCCTGGACAGGGGCGGATCAGCCCCAGCATTTT.

The rearrangement uses TRBV6-5 and TRBJ1-5, with D unresolved. Trimming cost V 6 bases and J 5 bases, with 11 bases left between them. The CDR3 is 13 amino acids. Looked up from germline, CDR1 is MNHEY and CDR2 is SVGAGI. The CDR3 here is CASRRAEDQPQHF. The CDR3 nucleotides read TGTGCCAGCAGGAGGGCCGAGGATCAGCCCCAGCATTTT.

The chain couples TRBV18 to TRBJ2-4; 10 bases map to TRBD1. The germline gives CDR1 KGHSH, CDR2 LQKENI. This CDR3 has 16 residues. V trimming: 3 bases; J trimming: 3 bases; junction bases outside the gene matches: 5. The CDR3 coding sequence is TGTGCCAGCTCACCCGGACAGGGGGGCCGCAAAAACATTCAGTACTTC. Residues: CASSPGQGGRKNIQYF.

The chain has TRBV15 and TRBJ1-5; D is perhaps TRBD1 (6 bases). Trimming took off 1 base at V and 0 bases at J, with 13 bases between the two ends. The CDR3 has 17 amino acids. The V gene's germline CDR1 is LNHNV and CDR2 YYDKDF (reference sequence). The CDR3 sequence: CATSRAQWTVSNQPQHF. In DNA, the CDR3 is TGTGCCACCAGCAGAGCCCAATGGACAGTTAGCAATCAGCCCCAGCATTTT.

V is TRBV4-1 and J is TRBJ2-7; no clear D gene. Between the trimmed V and J ends, which lost 4 bases and 0 bases, there was a span of 13 bases. In germline, CDR1 is MGHRA, CDR2 YSYEKL. The CDR3 runs 15 residues. The CDR3: CASSRDPGSSYEQYF. As DNA, the CDR3 is TGCGCCAGCAGCCGAGATCCGGGTAGCTCCTACGAGCAGTACTTC.